What follows are 22 T cell receptor beta chains derived from one specimen sequenced in a study of cytomegalovirus exposure and HLA in healthy donors. PCR primers comprised 60 Vbeta and 13 Jbeta primers. Assay: immunoSEQ multiplex PCR; the TCRdb copy retains only in-frame clones and omits some. This sample yields some 120,000 clones, of which roughly 18% are seen a single time; approximately 2.6% belongs to the top ten. The specimen was PBMCs. These receptors were collected from a female donor in good health and CMV-seropositive.

J is TRBJ2-1 and V is TRBV9; 11 bases are a match to TRBD2. CDR1 SGDLS and CDR2 YYNGEE come from the germline V gene. V lost 0 bases and J lost 4; bases outside the gene matches: 6. The CDR3 is 17 amino acids. The CDR3: CASSVALSGGGYNEQFF. In nucleotides, the CDR3 is TGTGCCAGCAGCGTAGCCCTTAGCGGGGGGGGTTACAATGAGCAGTTCTTC. The full variable domain, its missing parts supplied by reference TRBV9 and TRBJ2-1, is DSGVTQTPKHLITATGQRVTLRCSPRSGDLSVYWYQQSLDQGLQFLIQYYNGEERAKGNILERFSAQQFPDLHSELNLSSLELGDSALYFCASSVALSGGGYNEQFFGPGTRLTVL.

The CDR3 here is CASSDYRVHEQYF. CDR3 sequence (DNA): TGTGCCAGCAGTGACTACAGGGTCCACGAGCAGTACTTC. V gene TRBV6-5 combines with J gene TRBJ2-7; D possibly corresponds to TRBD1 (6 bases). This CDR3 spans 13 amino acids. Per the germline V gene, CDR1 is MNHEY and CDR2 is SVGAGI. V lost 5 bases and J lost 5, with 13 bases in between.

This clone turned up a few times. J is TRBJ1-2 and V is TRBV2; 8 bases map to TRBD1. Germline V gene lookup returns CDR1 SNHLY and CDR2 FYNNEI. The trim removed 4 bases at V and 4 bases at J, leaving 8 bases unmatched. This CDR3 spans 15 amino acids. The DNA of the CDR3 is TGTGCCAGCAGTGCCGACAGGGGTAGCGGCTATGGCTACACCTTC. Residues: CASSADRGSGYGYTF.

The table lists this clone with a few counts. The V gene is TRBV29-1, the J gene TRBJ2-1; 9 bases match TRBD2. CDR3 length equals 17 residues. The germline CDR1 and CDR2 sequences are SQVTM and ANQGSEA. J lost 1 base, V lost 3 bases, and 10 bases had no gene match. Here the CDR3 reads CSVEQPLAGVSYNEQFF. CDR3 sequence (DNA): TGCAGCGTTGAGCAGCCTTTAGCGGGAGTGTCCTACAATGAGCAGTTCTTC.

The table lists this clone with a few counts. The rearrangement joins TRBV5-4 to TRBJ1-2, with 7 nucleotides matching TRBD1. Germline V gives CDR1 SGHNT, CDR2 YYREEE (reference sequence). Germline trimming cut 4 bases from V and 5 bases from J; bases unmatched to any gene: 8. The CDR3 is 14 residues long. The CDR3 coding sequence is TGTGCCAGCAGCCCCGGGACAGACAGATATGGCTACACCTTC. It codes for CASSPGTDRYGYTF. The full variable domain, in which reference TRBV5-4 and TRBJ1-2 provide the parts outside the CDR3, is ETGVTQSPTHLIKTRGQQVTLRCSSQSGHNTVSWYQQALGQGPQFIFQYYREEENGRGNFPPRFSGLQFPNYSSELNVNALELDDSALYLCASSPGTDRYGYTFGSGTRLTVV.

This clone was observed a few times. This chain uses TRBV7-3 with TRBJ2-7; TRBD2 aligns across 8 bases. This CDR3 is built from 13 residues. V lost 4 bases, J lost 6 bases, and 5 bases stayed unmatched. Germline lookup yields CDR1 SGHTA and CDR2 FQGTGA. The CDR3 spells CASSSGLESEQYF. The CDR3 nucleotides read TGTGCCAGCAGCTCGGGACTAGAGTCCGAGCAGTACTTC.

This clone was found a few times. V and J are TRBV6-1 and TRBJ2-1, with D maybe TRBD1 (6 bases). The CDR3 length is 15 residues. The V gene's germline CDR1 is MNHNS and CDR2 SASEGT. V was cut by 8 bases and J by 2 bases, with 16 bases left in between. The DNA for the CDR3 is TGTGCCAGCCAAGAAAGAACAGGGCCCTACAATGAGCAGTTCTTC. It is translated as CASQERTGPYNEQFF.

This clone was detected only a few times. This chain links TRBV9 with TRBJ1-1; D not certain. CDR1 and CDR2 from the germline V gene are SGDLS and YYNGEE. V lost 0 bases and J lost 1, with 10 bases in between. The CDR3 totals 15 residues. CDR3 sequence reads: CASSVGAGPNTEAFF. In DNA form, the CDR3 reads TGTGCCAGCAGCGTAGGGGCAGGCCCGAACACTGAAGCTTTCTTT.

The table lists this clone with a few counts. The chain employs TRBV19 and TRBJ2-3; a possible D gene is TRBD2 (6 bases). Germline CDR1 LNHDA, CDR2 SQIVND (reference sequence). V dropped 6 bases and J dropped 4 bases, with 14 bases sitting between them. The CDR3 consists of 14 residues. CDR3 coding DNA: TGTGCCAGTAGCCTCAACGGGAGAGCAGATACGCAGTATTTT. Amino acid sequence: CASSLNGRADTQYF.

V and J are TRBV6-5 and TRBJ1-3; the D gene is possibly TRBD1 (6 bases). This CDR3 contains 14 residues. Trimming pared 5 bases from V and 2 bases from J, leaving 10 bases between. Germline V lookup: CDR1 MNHEY, CDR2 SVGAGI. Written as DNA, the CDR3 is TGTGCCAGCAGTGGGGACATTCCTGGAAACACCATATATTTT. Translating gives CASSGDIPGNTIYF.

The V and J genes are TRBV15 and TRBJ2-1, with D hard to call. Per the germline V gene, CDR1 is LNHNV and CDR2 is YYDKDF (reference sequence). The CDR3 extends over 15 amino acids. Trimming stripped 8 bases from V and 6 bases from J, with 20 bases between. The CDR3 loop is CATQSSRRILNEQFF. For the CDR3, the DNA is TGTGCCACCCAGAGCTCTCGGCGGATACTCAATGAGCAGTTCTTC.

This clone was observed a handful of times. The rearrangement joins TRBV2 to TRBJ2-1; a possible D gene is TRBD2 (6 bases). Germline V gene sequence: CDR1 SNHLY, CDR2 FYNNEI. The CDR3 totals 16 residues. The V end was cut by 6 bases, the J end by 9 bases, with 24 bases between. The CDR3 is CASRAPGRENFGEQFF. DNA for the CDR3: TGTGCCAGCAGAGCACCGGGACGGGAGAATTTCGGTGAGCAGTTCTTC.

The chain combines TRBV4-1 with TRBJ1-2; TRBD1 is a possible D gene (5 bases). This CDR3 spans 11 amino acids. Germline assignment: CDR1 MGHRA and CDR2 YSYEKL. V was trimmed by 3 bases and J by 7 bases, leaving 6 bases between them. The chain's CDR3 is CASSHRVGYTF. CDR3 nucleotides: TGCGCCAGCAGCCACAGGGTTGGCTACACCTTC.

This clone has just a few counts. The chain couples TRBV4-3 to TRBJ1-1; 9 nucleotides match TRBD1. The length of the CDR3 is 16 residues. CDR1 and CDR2 (germline): LGHNA, YSLEER. The ends lost 4 bases at V and 6 bases at J; junction bases unmatched: 12. CDR3 nucleotide sequence: TGCGCCAGCAGCCTCAAGCCGGGACAGGGTTTTTCTGAAGCTTTCTTT. Amino acid sequence: CASSLKPGQGFSEAFF.

The V call is TRBV10-3, the J call TRBJ2-2; D gene uncertain. The CDR3 is 13 residues long. The germline gives CDR1 ENHRY, CDR2 SYGVKD. V lost 7 bases and J 2 bases, leaving 8 bases between the germline ends. The CDR3 sequence: CAINGLNTGELFF. The CDR3 DNA is TGTGCCATCAACGGGTTAAACACCGGGGAGCTGTTTTTT.

The chain has TRBV7-8 and TRBJ2-1, with TRBD2 matching 9 bases. V lost 0 bases to trimming and J lost 3 bases; unmatched junction nucleotides: 3. CDR3 size: 16 residues. The germline V gene encodes CDR1 SGHVS and CDR2 FQNEAQ. The CDR3 DNA is TGTGCCAGCAGCTTAGCCGGGCGGGGGGGCTACAATGAGCAGTTCTTC. Translating it yields CASSLAGRGGYNEQFF.

This chain joins TRBV28 and TRBJ1-5; tentatively, D is TRBD1 (6 bases). The length of the CDR3 is 16 residues. V dropped 2 bases and J dropped 3 bases, with 14 bases sitting between them. In germline, CDR1 is MDHEN, CDR2 SYDVKM. For the CDR3, the DNA is TGTGCCAGCAGTTTAAATGGCGAGGGGGTCAATCAGCCCCAGCATTTT. This codes for CASSLNGEGVNQPQHF. The whole variable domain, remainder taken from reference TRBV28 and TRBJ1-5, is DVKVTQSSRYLVKRTGEKVFLECVQDMDHENMFWYRQDPGLGLRLIYFSYDVKMKEKGDIPEGYSVSREKKERFSLILESASTNQTSMYLCASSLNGEGVNQPQHFGDGTRLSIL.

The rearrangement links TRBV19 to TRBJ2-2; D may be TRBD1 (6 bases). This CDR3 has 14 residues. V dropped 8 bases and J dropped 3 bases, with 13 bases sitting between them. Germline V gene data show CDR1 as LNHDA and CDR2 as SQIVND (reference sequence). CDR3 sequence: CASRTGWDTGELFF. In DNA form, the CDR3 reads TGTGCCAGTCGCACAGGGTGGGACACCGGGGAGCTGTTTTTT.

The table lists this clone with many counts. The genes are TRBV5-4 and TRBJ2-1; the D gene is possibly TRBD2 (6 bases). The CDR3 runs 14 residues. The V end lost 0 bases, the J end lost 6 bases, and 10 bases lay between the germline ends. Per the germline V gene, CDR1 is SGHNT and CDR2 is YYREEE (reference sequence). CDR3 coding DNA: TGTGCCAGCAGCTTGGGGGACTCCCCCAATGAGCAGTTCTTC. Protein: CASSLGDSPNEQFF.

The chain couples TRBV25-1 to TRBJ1-1, with a weak D call TRBD1 (5 bases). This CDR3 contains 14 residues. The V gene lost 2 bases and the J gene lost 4 bases, with 11 bases spanning the gap. Germline V gene sequence: CDR1 MGHDK, CDR2 SYGVNS. The CDR3 spells CASSEPGGVTEAFF. As DNA, the CDR3 is TGTGCCAGCAGTGAACCTGGGGGGGTCACTGAAGCTTTCTTT.

The chain combines TRBV5-1 with TRBJ2-5; 9 bases match TRBD2. With the DNA end fitting TRBJ2-7 better, the J assignment may be wrong. Germline V lookup: CDR1 SGHRS, CDR2 YFSETQ. The CDR3 is 14 amino acids. In nucleotides, the CDR3 is TGCGCCAGCAGCTTGGGACAGCGGGGGGACGAGCAGTACTTC. It translates to CASSLGQRGDEQYF.

V usage is TRBV18 and J usage is TRBJ1-2; 10 bases are a match to TRBD1. V dropped 6 bases and J dropped 7; count of bases not matched to a gene: 5. This CDR3 is 13 amino acids long. In germline, CDR1 is KGHSH, CDR2 LQKENI. The DNA for the CDR3 is TGTGCCAGCTCCCCCCGGGACAGGGGTGGCTACACCTTC. Amino acids: CASSPRDRGGYTF.